These 12 T cell receptor beta chains were all obtained from the same sample, sequenced in a study of metastatic and nonmetastatic thyroid tumors. TCRdb used MiXCR to call clones anew from the PCR reads. The data contain around 19,000 clones, 11% of them singletons. Ahead of thyroid surgery, no patient had received treatment of any kind. Sequencing was done on a sample of blood. The source is a female donor with papillary thyroid cancer or a benign thyroid nodule (not recorded which). Some clones in this sample may be carry-over from other donors' samples.

This clone was seen ten or more times. The chain recombines TRBV7-9 with TRBJ1-5, with D tentatively TRBD1 (5 bases). CDR3 length equals 14 residues. CDR1 and CDR2 from the germline V gene are SEHNR and FQNEAQ (reference sequence). Trimming took off 4 bases at V and 4 bases at J, with 11 bases between the two ends. In DNA, the CDR3 is TGTGCCAGCAGCTCCAACCAGGGTAATCAGCCCCAGCATTTT. The encoded protein is CASSSNQGNQPQHF.

This clone was seen repeatedly, ten times or more. V is TRBV4-3 and J is TRBJ2-2; D call uncertain. Per germline, CDR1 LGHNA and CDR2 YSLEER. With 0 bases removed from V and 7 bases from J, the gap between germline ends came to 12 bases. The CDR3 loop spans 15 amino acids. CDR3 coding DNA: TGCGCCAGCAGCCAAGATCCCCGTCTCTTCGGGGAGCTGTTTTTT. It specifies CASSQDPRLFGELFF.

This clone was detected many times. The V gene is TRBV6-2 or TRBV6-3, the J gene TRBJ2-3; D tentatively fits TRBD1 or TRBD2 (5 bases each). V was shortened by 2 bases and J by 4 bases, with 10 bases between the two germline ends. This CDR3 comprises 14 residues. From germline, CDR1 is MNHEY and CDR2 SVGEGT. The CDR3 here is CASSYGGEADTQYF. Here the CDR3 DNA reads TGTGCCAGCAGTTACGGGGGAGAGGCAGATACGCAGTATTTT.

Only a few counts were recorded for this clone. A much larger clone differs from this one at a single base, so this may be a read error. The conserved closing phenylalanine or tryptophan is absent in this CDR3, likely reflecting a read error. V is TRBV3-1 and J is TRBJ2-7; 7 bases agree with TRBD2. The CDR3 contains 15 residues. With V trimmed by 0 bases and J by 2 bases, 4 bases remained unmatched. From germline, CDR1 is LGHDT and CDR2 YNNKEL (reference sequence). CDR3 amino acids: CASSQDGGRAYEQYL. The DNA for the CDR3 is TGTGCCAGCAGCCAAGACGGGGGGAGAGCCTACGAGCAGTACCTC.

This clone has a count of ten or more. The chain couples TRBV14 to TRBJ2-3, with D possibly called TRBD1 or TRBD2 (5 bases each). The length of the CDR3 is 13 residues. Germline CDR1 reads SGHDN; CDR2 reads FVKESK. V lost 1 base to trimming and J lost 8 bases, with 10 bases between them. CDR3 DNA sequence: TGTGCCAGCAGCCAAGCTGGGGGATCTACGCAGTATTTT. This encodes CASSQAGGSTQYF.

This clone was recorded at least ten times. V gene TRBV20-1 combines with J gene TRBJ1-6, with 7 bases fitting TRBD1. The CDR3 consists of 15 residues. Germline CDR1 is DFQATT and CDR2 is SNEGSKA (reference sequence). Trimming removed 6 bases from V and 9 bases from J; junction bases left unmatched: 14. CDR3 DNA: TGCAGTGCCCCCACCTCAACAGGGGCGAGTTCACCCCTCCACTTT. Protein sequence: CSAPTSTGASSPLHF.

This clone was recorded many times. A junction boundary mismatches the germline segment, possibly from a read error. V is TRBV20-1 and J is TRBJ2-7; TRBD2 matches 11 bases. Germline V gene data show CDR1 as DFQATT and CDR2 as SNEGSKA (reference sequence). This CDR3 region has 16 residues. The CDR3 DNA sequence: TGCAGTGTCGCGCCCCTAACTAGCGGGAGCGGGTACGGGCAGTACTTC. Protein sequence: CSVAPLTSGSGYGQYF.

This clone counts as medium-sized (0.01 to 0.1%). The CDR3 loop is CASSEGAGETGELFF. CDR3 DNA: TGTGCCAGCAGTGAAGGAGCGGGAGAGACCGGGGAGCTGTTTTTT. The rearrangement uses TRBV6-1 and TRBJ2-2; 8 nucleotides line up with TRBD2. Germline CDR1 MNHNS, CDR2 SASEGT. CDR3 length: 15 amino acids. V trimming: 1 base; J trimming: 5 bases; junction bases outside the gene matches: 3.

This clone was counted ten times or more. The V and J genes are TRBV19 and TRBJ2-7; TRBD1 agrees at 9 bases. V dropped 6 bases and J dropped 1; count of bases not matched to a gene: 4. CDR3 length: 14 amino acids. In germline, CDR1 is LNHDA, CDR2 SQIVND (reference sequence). The CDR3 DNA is TGTGCCAGTAGAGAGGACAGGGGTTCCTACGAGCAGTACTTC. It codes for CASREDRGSYEQYF.

Within the sample, this clone is medium-sized. V and J are TRBV6-5 and TRBJ2-3; 9 bases agree with TRBD1. CDR1 and CDR2 (germline): MNHEY, SVGAGI. The length of the CDR3 is 17 residues. V lost 5 bases to trimming and J lost 6 bases; unmatched junction nucleotides: 15. CDR3 nucleotide sequence: TGTGCCAGCAGTACTCCGGGACAGGGTTTGACTGGGGATACGCAGTATTTT. Amino acids: CASSTPGQGLTGDTQYF.

A remark on this clone: Relative to the germline gene, one junction end is altered; a read error may explain this. The chain carries TRBV20-1 and TRBJ2-6; possible D gene TRBD1, 5 bases. The CDR3 sequence is 16 residues long. The germline V gene encodes CDR1 DFQATT and CDR2 SNEGSKA (reference sequence). CDR3 sequence (DNA): TGCAGTGCGTCCCAGAGCCTTGGGCCTGGGGCCAACGTCCCGACTTTC. Its translation: CSASQSLGPGANVPTF.

This clone appeared many times. V usage is TRBV5-1 and J usage is TRBJ2-3; D tentatively reads TRBD1 or TRBD2 (5 bases each). The germline V and J ends were trimmed by 3 bases and 3 bases, with 8 bases remaining between them. Germline values: CDR1 SGHRS, CDR2 YFSETQ. This CDR3 comprises 13 residues. The CDR3, as DNA: TGCGCCAGCAGCTCTTGGGGGACAGATACGCAGTATTTT. This gives the protein CASSSWGTDTQYF. Complete variable domain (other parts from reference TRBV5-1 and TRBJ2-3): KAGVTQTPRYLIKTRGQQVTLSCSPISGHRSVSWYQQTPGQGLQFLFEYFSETQRNKGNFPGRFSGRQFSNSRSEMNVSTLELGDSALYLCASSSWGTDTQYFGPGTRLTVL.